A single sample is the source of the 5 T cell receptor beta chains below, sequenced in a study of blood T cells in healthy people across ages. Primed by a sample-barcoded 5' primer and a J-beta primer mix, a second PCR proceeded for about 7 to 11 cycles. Each CDR3 protein is one row after TCRdb ran MiXCR on the 5' RACE reads. The repertoire holds approximately 580,000 distinct CDR3 sequences, around 24% seen once, with approximately 8.7% in the top ten. A further study also used this sample, focusing on T cells of mothers and their children.

The specimen sequenced was blood. These receptors were obtained from a boy aged 5-17 years in good health.

This clonotype showed up many times. This chain connects TRBV20-1 to TRBJ1-4; possible D gene TRBD1, 6 bases. The CDR3 covers 14 residues. Trimming pared 7 bases from V and 0 bases from J, leaving 12 bases between. Germline assignment: CDR1 DFQATT and CDR2 SNEGSKA (reference sequence). The CDR3, as DNA: TGCAGTGTTCCTCCAGGGGCAACTAATGAAAAACTGTTTTTT. Protein: CSVPPGATNEKLFF.

This clonotype has more than one count but fewer than ten. The chain has TRBV12-3 or TRBV12-4 and TRBJ2-6; no clear D gene. Trimming shortened V by 6 bases and J by 8 bases, and 8 bases separated the two germline ends. CDR3 length: 12 residues. The CDR3 nucleotides read TGTGCCAGCAGCACCGACCCCAACGTCCTGACTTTC. Its protein is CASSTDPNVLTF.

This rearrangement joins TRBV20-1 to TRBJ2-7; D ambiguous. The germline V gene has CDR1 DFQATT and CDR2 SNEGSKA (reference sequence). With 6 bases removed from V and 6 bases from J, the gap between germline ends came to 12 bases. The CDR3 has 11 amino acids. For the CDR3, the DNA is TGCAGTGCCTTGACCTCCATCGAGCAGTACTTC. This sequence encodes CSALTSIEQYF.

The sample holds a few counts of this clonotype. The chain links TRBV28 to TRBJ2-3, with TRBD2 matching 13 bases. Germline V lookup: CDR1 MDHEN, CDR2 SYDVKM. The ends lost 6 bases at V and 4 bases at J; junction bases unmatched: 4. The CDR3 extends over 15 amino acids. CDR3 nucleotides: TGTGCCAGCAGCCTACTAGCGGGAGGGGCAGATACGCAGTATTTT. This encodes CASSLLAGGADTQYF.

In its sample, this clonotype was seen many times. The chain couples TRBV28 to TRBJ2-3, with a tentative D call TRBD2 (7 bases). V lost 3 bases to trimming and J lost 2 bases, with 12 bases between them. This CDR3 has 15 residues. The V gene's germline CDR1 is MDHEN and CDR2 SYDVKM. Written as DNA, the CDR3 is TGTGCCAGCAGTTTTGGCGGGGGCCACACAGATACGCAGTATTTT. It specifies CASSFGGGHTDTQYF. The variable domain in full, completed from reference TRBV28 and TRBJ2-3, reads DVKVTQSSRYLVKRTGEKVFLECVQDMDHENMFWYRQDPGLGLRLIYFSYDVKMKEKGDIPEGYSVSREKKERFSLILESASTNQTSMYLCASSFGGGHTDTQYFGPGTRLTVL.